The 3 T cell receptor beta chains presented below share a single source sample, sequenced in a study of blood T cell repertoires in COVID-19 (dated by TCRdb to 2019 to 2021). Library preparation used the immunoSEQ multiplex PCR assay. TCRdb stores this immuneACCESS table with in-frame sequences only. Part of the clones is absent; in the studies checked, under half of the shortfall reflects unresolved V genes, and no reason is known for the rest. This sample has roughly 330,000 clones in its table, and 87% of those were observed once. Over 4% of the sample is taken by the ten largest. The sequenced sample consisted of PBMCs or T cells enriched from blood (not recorded which). These receptor sequences come from a young woman who had recovered from COVID-19.

The chain uses TRBV18 and TRBJ2-5; D unclear. Germline assignment: CDR1 KGHSH and CDR2 LQKENI. V lost 6 bases, J lost 5 bases, and 13 bases lay in between. This CDR3 is built from 13 residues. CDR3 sequence: CASSPGVGETQYF. The CDR3 nucleotides are TGTGCCAGCTCCCCGGGTGTAGGTGAGACCCAGTACTTC.

This rearrangement joins TRBV27 to TRBJ1-2; weak D call: TRBD1 (6 bases). V was shortened by 2 bases and J by 5 bases, with 12 bases between the two germline ends. In germline, CDR1 is MNHEY, CDR2 SMNVEV (reference sequence). The CDR3 consists of 14 residues. The CDR3 region is CASSLGRGLYGYTF. The CDR3 DNA follows: TGTGCCAGCAGTTTAGGCAGGGGACTATATGGCTACACCTTC.

V is TRBV5-8 and J is TRBJ1-6; 9 bases line up with TRBD1. V was clipped by 3 bases and J by 10 bases; unmatched bases: 11. This CDR3 is 16 amino acids long. CDR1 SGHTS and CDR2 YDEGEE come from the germline V gene. The CDR3, as DNA: TGTGCCAGCAGCTGGGGGGACAGGGTACGATGGTCACCCCTCCACTTT. Residues: CASSWGDRVRWSPLHF.